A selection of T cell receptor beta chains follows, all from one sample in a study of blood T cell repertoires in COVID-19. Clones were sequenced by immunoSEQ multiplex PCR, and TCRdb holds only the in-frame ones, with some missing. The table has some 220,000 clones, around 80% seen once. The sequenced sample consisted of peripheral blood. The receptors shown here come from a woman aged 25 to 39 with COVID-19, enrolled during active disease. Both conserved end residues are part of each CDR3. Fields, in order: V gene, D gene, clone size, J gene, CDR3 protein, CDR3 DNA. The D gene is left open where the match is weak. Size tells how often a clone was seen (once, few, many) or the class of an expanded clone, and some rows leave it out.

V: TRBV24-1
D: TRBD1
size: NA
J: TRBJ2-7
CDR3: CATSDSRTGGVEQYF
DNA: TGTGCCACCAGTGATTCCCGGACAGGGGGCGTCGAGCAGTACTTC

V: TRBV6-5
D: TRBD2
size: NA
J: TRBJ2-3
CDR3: CASSYRLAGTDTQYF
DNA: TGTGCCAGCAGTTACCGACTAGCGGGCACAGATACGCAGTATTTT

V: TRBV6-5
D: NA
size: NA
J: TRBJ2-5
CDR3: CASSLRRQETQYF
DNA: TGTGCCAGCAGTTTACGCAGACAAGAGACCCAGTACTTC

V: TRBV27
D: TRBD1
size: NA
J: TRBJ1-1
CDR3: CASSLQGLGTEAFF
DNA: TGTGCCAGCAGCCTACAGGGGCTGGGCACTGAAGCTTTCTTT

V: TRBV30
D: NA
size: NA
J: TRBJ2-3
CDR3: CAWSQAIHTQYF
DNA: TGTGCCTGGAGTCAAGCGATCCATACGCAGTATTTT

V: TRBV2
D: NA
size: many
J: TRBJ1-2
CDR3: CASSTDSHQRSYTF
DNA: TGTGCCAGCAGTACGGACAGCCATCAGAGGAGCTACACCTTC

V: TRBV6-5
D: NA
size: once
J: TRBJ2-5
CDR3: CATRGASETQYF
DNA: TGTGCCACCCGCGGAGCTTCGGAGACCCAGTACTTC

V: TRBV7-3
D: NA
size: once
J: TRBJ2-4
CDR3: CASSLEGPLNIQYF
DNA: TGTGCCAGCAGCTTAGAGGGTCCCTTAAACATTCAGTACTTC

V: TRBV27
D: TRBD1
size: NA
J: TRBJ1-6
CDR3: CASRLGQGVNSPLHF
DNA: TGTGCCAGCAGACTCGGACAGGGTGTGAATTCACCCCTCCACTTT

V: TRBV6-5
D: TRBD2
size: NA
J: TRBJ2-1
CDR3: CASSTGLAGGEQFF
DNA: TGTGCCAGCAGTACAGGACTAGCGGGAGGTGAGCAGTTCTTC

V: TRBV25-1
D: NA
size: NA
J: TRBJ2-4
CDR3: CASSEFGTGGGIQYF
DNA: TGTGCCAGCAGTGAATTCGGTACGGGGGGCGGCATTCAGTACTTC

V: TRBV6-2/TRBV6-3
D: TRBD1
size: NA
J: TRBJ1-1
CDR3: CASSRQGQGDEAFF
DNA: TGTGCCAGCAGTCGGCAGGGACAGGGAGATGAAGCTTTCTTT

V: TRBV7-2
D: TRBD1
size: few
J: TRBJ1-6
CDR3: CASSLVGQGASNSPLHF
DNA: TGTGCCAGCAGCTTAGTTGGACAGGGGGCGAGTAATTCACCCCTCCACTTT

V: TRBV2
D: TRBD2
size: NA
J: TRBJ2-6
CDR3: CASSETMGGAGANVLTF
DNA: TGTGCCAGCAGTGAGACAATGGGGGGGGCTGGGGCCAACGTCCTGACTTTC

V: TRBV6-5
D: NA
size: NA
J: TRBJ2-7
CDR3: CASSYRGYEQYF
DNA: TGTGCCAGCAGTTACAGGGGGTACGAGCAGTACTTC

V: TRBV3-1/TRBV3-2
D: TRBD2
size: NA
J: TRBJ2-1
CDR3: CASSPTSGGANEQFF
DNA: TGTGCCAGCAGCCCTACTAGCGGGGGGGCAAATGAGCAGTTCTTC

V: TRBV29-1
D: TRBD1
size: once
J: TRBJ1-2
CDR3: CSVGTGDVYGYTF
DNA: TGCAGCGTGGGGACAGGCGACGTCTATGGCTACACCTTC

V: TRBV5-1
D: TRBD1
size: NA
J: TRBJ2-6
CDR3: CASSARDRGSGANVLTF
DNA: TGCGCCAGCAGCGCCCGGGACAGAGGCTCTGGGGCCAACGTCCTGACTTTC

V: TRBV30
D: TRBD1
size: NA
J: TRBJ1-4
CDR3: CACLGQGGVKLFF
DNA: TGTGCCTGTTTAGGACAGGGTGGAGTAAAACTGTTTTTT

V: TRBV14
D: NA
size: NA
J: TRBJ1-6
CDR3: CASSQAPRGPSGGPLHF
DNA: TGTGCCAGCAGCCAGGCCCCGCGGGGGCCCTCCGGGGGACCCCTCCACTTT

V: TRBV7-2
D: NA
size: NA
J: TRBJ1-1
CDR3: CASSPVMAGTEAFF
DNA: TGTGCCAGCAGCCCAGTAATGGCGGGGACTGAAGCTTTCTTT

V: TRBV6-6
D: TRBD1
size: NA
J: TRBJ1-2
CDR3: CASRTTGGSDYGYTF
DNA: TGTGCCAGCAGAACGACAGGGGGCAGTGACTATGGCTACACCTTC

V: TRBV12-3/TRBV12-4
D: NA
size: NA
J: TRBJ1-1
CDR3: CASSFRMTAEAFF
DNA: TGTGCCAGCAGTTTCCGAATGACAGCTGAAGCTTTCTTT